The 23 T cell receptor beta chains below all came from one sample that was sequenced in a study of T cells in narcolepsy. The assay was immunoSEQ multiplex PCR, and TCRdb's table has in-frame clones only and misses some. The sample has roughly 20,000 clones, 83% seen once. Sequenced material: memory (CD45RA-) CD4+ T cells from blood. These receptors originate from a human donor in good health.

This clone was found once. The rearrangement uses TRBV27 and TRBJ1-5; D may be TRBD1 (5 bases). V lost 6 bases to trimming and J lost 7 bases, with 22 bases between them. The CDR3 is 16 residues long. CDR1 and CDR2 (germline): MNHEY, SMNVEV (reference sequence). The CDR3 DNA reads TGTGCCAGCAGATCAGGAGGGGCGCATCAATACCAGCCCCAGCATTTT. It is translated as CASRSGGAHQYQPQHF.

This chain connects TRBV6-5 to TRBJ2-2, with TRBD1 matching over 8 bases. This CDR3 spans 15 amino acids. The V and J ends lost 0 bases and 7 bases, in that order; junction bases with no gene match: 4. The germline CDR1 and CDR2 sequences are MNHEY and SVGAGI. The CDR3 reads CASSYSRQGIGELFF. The CDR3 DNA is TGTGCCAGCAGTTACTCGCGACAGGGGATCGGGGAGCTGTTTTTT.

V is TRBV9 and J is TRBJ1-2; D gene unclear. Trimming cost V 0 bases and J 8 bases, with 11 bases left between them. CDR1 and CDR2 (germline): SGDLS, YYNGEE. The CDR3 sequence is 13 residues long. CDR3 coding DNA: TGTGCCAGCAGCGTAGATGGAGAAACGGGCTACACCTTC. This encodes CASSVDGETGYTF. Full variable domain (outside the CDR3, taken from reference TRBV9 and TRBJ1-2): DSGVTQTPKHLITATGQRVTLRCSPRSGDLSVYWYQQSLDQGLQFLIQYYNGEERAKGNILERFSAQQFPDLHSELNLSSLELGDSALYFCASSVDGETGYTFGSGTRLTVV.

The chain is built from TRBV30 and TRBJ1-6; D remains ambiguous. Germline CDR1 and CDR2: GTSNPN and SVGIG (reference sequence). CDR3 length: 14 amino acids. V gave up 0 bases and J gave up 9 bases, with 12 bases separating them. The CDR3 loop is CAWSVRTDGSPLHF. The DNA for the CDR3 is TGTGCCTGGAGTGTTCGGACCGACGGTTCACCCCTCCACTTT.

The chain couples TRBV2 to TRBJ1-1; tentatively, D is TRBD1 (6 bases). The CDR3 length is 14 residues. CDR1 and CDR2 (germline): SNHLY, FYNNEI. V was pared by 6 bases and J by 0 bases, with 11 bases between. The chain's CDR3 is CASRLQGMNTEAFF. The CDR3 nucleotides are TGTGCCAGCAGGCTACAGGGTATGAACACTGAAGCTTTCTTT.

The V and J genes are TRBV5-1 and TRBJ1-5, with D unclear. The CDR3 covers 17 residues. V lost 0 bases to trimming and J lost 0 bases, with 13 bases between them. The V gene's germline CDR1 is SGHRS and CDR2 YFSETQ. As DNA, the CDR3 is TGCGCCAGCAGCTTGGGATCCTGGGTTGATAGCAATCAGCCCCAGCATTTT. It encodes CASSLGSWVDSNQPQHF.

The rearrangement uses TRBV5-1 and TRBJ2-7; 8 bases fit TRBD2. The ends lost 5 bases at V and 6 bases at J; junction bases unmatched: 7. This CDR3 has 13 residues. Germline V lookup: CDR1 SGHRS, CDR2 YFSETQ. The CDR3 DNA reads as TGCGCCAGCAGTTACAGCGGGAGTGTCGAGCAGTACTTC. Translation: CASSYSGSVEQYF. Combining the CDR3 with reference TRBV5-1 and TRBJ2-7 gives the whole variable domain KAGVTQTPRYLIKTRGQQVTLSCSPISGHRSVSWYQQTPGQGLQFLFEYFSETQRNKGNFPGRFSGRQFSNSRSEMNVSTLELGDSALYLCASSYSGSVEQYFGPGTRLTVT.

To note about this clone: A junction boundary mismatches the germline segment, possibly from a read error. CDR3 loop: CASSQDILAGGTLRNF. DNA for the CDR3: TGCGCCAGCAGCCAAGATATACTAGCGGGAGGGACCCTCCGGAATTTT. This chain uses TRBV4-3 with TRBJ2-3; 13 nucleotides line up with TRBD2. Germline V CDR1 and CDR2: LGHNA, YSLEER. The CDR3 spans 16 residues.

The chain recombines TRBV7-8 with TRBJ2-2; 12 bases align to TRBD2. CDR1 and CDR2 (germline): SGHVS, FQNEAQ. CDR3 length: 16 residues. Trimming at V came to 1 base and at J to 4 bases, leaving 1 base not matched to a gene. CDR3 nucleotides: TGTGCCAGCAGCTTAGGGACTAGCGGGGCCACCGGGGAGCTGTTTTTT. This sequence encodes CASSLGTSGATGELFF.

The chain couples TRBV19 to TRBJ2-5, with TRBD1 identical over 9 bases. V lost 5 bases and J lost 4; bases outside the gene matches: 8. The CDR3 has 15 amino acids. The V gene's germline CDR1 is LNHDA and CDR2 SQIVND (reference sequence). The CDR3 region has the DNA TGTGCCAGTAGTCCAGACAGGGGGTTAGGAGAGACCCAGTACTTC. Its translation is CASSPDRGLGETQYF. Filled out from reference TRBV19 and TRBJ2-5, the complete variable domain reads DGGITQSPKYLFRKEGQNVTLSCEQNLNHDAMYWYRQDPGQGLRLIYYSQIVNDFQKGDIAEGYSVSREKKESFPLTVTSAQKNPTAFYLCASSPDRGLGETQYFGPGTRLLVL.

The chain employs TRBV7-2 and TRBJ2-5; D not certain. Looked up from germline, CDR1 is SGHTA and CDR2 is FQGNSA. The CDR3 is made up of 13 amino acids. Between the trimmed V and J ends, which lost 5 bases and 1 base, there was a span of 8 bases. The chain's CDR3 is CASSTRAQETQYF. The DNA of the CDR3 is TGTGCCAGCAGCACTCGAGCCCAAGAGACCCAGTACTTC.

The chain links TRBV28 to TRBJ2-3; the match to TRBD2 covers 8 bases. CDR1 MDHEN and CDR2 SYDVKM come from the germline V gene. CDR3 length equals 13 residues. V lost 4 bases and J lost 5; bases outside the gene matches: 2. In DNA form, the CDR3 reads TGTGCCAGCAGTTACGGGACTAGAGATACGCAGTATTTT. Translating it yields CASSYGTRDTQYF.

The genes are TRBV10-2 and TRBJ1-3; D uncertain. CDR1 and CDR2 from the germline V gene are WSHSY and SAAADI. The CDR3 spans 15 residues. Trimming left V 8 bases short and J 0 bases short, with 14 bases between. The CDR3 spells CASGPGSNSGNTIYF. The DNA for the CDR3 is TGCGCCAGCGGCCCGGGCAGCAACTCTGGAAACACCATATATTTT.

The chain has TRBV5-1 and TRBJ1-5; no reliable D call. This CDR3 has 14 residues. The V gene's germline CDR1 is SGHRS and CDR2 YFSETQ. Trimming shortened V by 2 bases and J by 6 bases, and 12 bases separated the two germline ends. CDR3 sequence: CASSFGEAAQPQHF. CDR3 bases: TGCGCCAGCAGCTTCGGGGAGGCGGCTCAGCCCCAGCATTTT.

V is TRBV7-3 and J is TRBJ2-3; D uncertain. V was pared by 2 bases and J by 0 bases, with 6 bases between. CDR1 is SGHTA, CDR2 FQGTGA, per germline. This CDR3 has 14 amino acids. The CDR3 region has the DNA TGTGCCAGCAGCTTAGGGTGGAGCACAGATACGCAGTATTTT. Its protein is CASSLGWSTDTQYF.

The chain has TRBV30 and TRBJ2-5, with TRBD2 matching over 10 bases. The V segment lost 5 bases and the J segment 5 bases; nucleotides outside the gene matches: 14. Germline V gene data show CDR1 as GTSNPN and CDR2 as SVGIG (reference sequence). This CDR3 is 16 amino acids long. CDR3 DNA sequence: TGTGCCTGGGACCCCGGGGTAGCGGGGGGCGGGGAGACCCAGTACTTC. It specifies CAWDPGVAGGGETQYF.

The genes are TRBV5-1 and TRBJ2-2, with TRBD1 as a possible D gene (5 bases). The germline V and J ends were trimmed by 2 bases and 2 bases, with 10 bases remaining between them. CDR1 is SGHRS, CDR2 YFSETQ, per germline. This CDR3 comprises 15 residues. In DNA, the CDR3 is TGCGCCAGCAGCTTCCAGGACATAAACACCGGGGAGCTGTTTTTT. The encoded protein is CASSFQDINTGELFF.

The V and J genes are TRBV19 and TRBJ1-5, with 7 bases aligning to TRBD1. CDR1 is LNHDA, CDR2 SQIVND, per germline (reference sequence). Unmatched junction bases numbered 6, after V lost 7 bases and J lost 6 bases. This CDR3 is built from 13 residues. In nucleotides, the CDR3 is TGTGCCAGTATGAGACAGGGCGGTCAGCCCCAGCATTTT. It translates to CASMRQGGQPQHF.

The V call is TRBV30, the J call TRBJ1-4; TRBD1 is a possible D gene (5 bases). Germline-derived CDR1 and CDR2 are GTSNPN and SVGIG (reference sequence). The ends were cut back, 6 bases at V and 8 bases at J, with 13 bases in the middle. The CDR3 contains 12 residues. The CDR3 sequence: CACRTRGEKLFF. The CDR3 coding sequence is TGTGCCTGCAGGACAAGGGGAGAAAAACTGTTTTTT.

The chain combines TRBV19 with TRBJ2-4; TRBD1 matches 7 bases. V dropped 2 bases and J dropped 9; count of bases not matched to a gene: 10. The germline V gene encodes CDR1 LNHDA and CDR2 SQIVND (reference sequence). The CDR3 is 15 residues long. The CDR3 region has the DNA TGTGCCAGTAGTATATCGACAGGGCGAGGCGGCATTCAGTACTTC. Protein sequence: CASSISTGRGGIQYF. Supplemented by reference TRBV19 and TRBJ2-4, the full variable domain reads DGGITQSPKYLFRKEGQNVTLSCEQNLNHDAMYWYRQDPGQGLRLIYYSQIVNDFQKGDIAEGYSVSREKKESFPLTVTSAQKNPTAFYLCASSISTGRGGIQYFGAGTRLSVL.

V and J are TRBV28 and TRBJ1-2; D ambiguous. The V end lost 3 bases, the J end lost 3 bases, and 5 bases lay between the germline ends. This CDR3 spans 12 amino acids. Germline loops: CDR1 MDHEN, CDR2 SYDVKM. The CDR3 loop reads CASSFQDYGYTF. In nucleotides, the CDR3 is TGTGCCAGCAGTTTCCAAGACTATGGCTACACCTTC.

This clone was picked up a small number of times. The chain recombines TRBV9 with TRBJ2-1; D is unclear. Deletions cut 1 base from V and 8 bases from J, with 10 bases between. CDR3 length: 13 residues. Germline CDR1 is SGDLS and CDR2 is YYNGEE. CDR3: CASSVTQFHEQFF. The CDR3 region has the DNA TGTGCCAGCAGCGTAACACAGTTCCATGAGCAGTTCTTC. The whole variable domain, filled in from reference TRBV9 and TRBJ2-1, reads DSGVTQTPKHLITATGQRVTLRCSPRSGDLSVYWYQQSLDQGLQFLIQYYNGEERAKGNILERFSAQQFPDLHSELNLSSLELGDSALYFCASSVTQFHEQFFGPGTRLTVL.

The chain joins TRBV2 to TRBJ2-5, with 9 bases identical to TRBD2. TRBJ2-7 explains the end of the DNA better; the J call may be wrong. The germline CDR1 and CDR2 sequences are SNHLY and FYNNEI. The CDR3 length is 14 residues. The CDR3 reads CASSPTSGSYEQYF. The DNA of the CDR3 is TGTGCCAGCAGTCCGACTAGCGGCTCCTACGAGCAGTACTTC.